The sequence of this T cell receptor beta chain was determined in a study of cytomegalovirus exposure and HLA in healthy donors. Healthy people donating bone marrow made up the donors. The PCR contained 60 Vbeta and 13 Jbeta primers. Assay used: immunoSEQ multiplex PCR; TCRdb lists only in-frame clones, some missing. This table holds about 130,000 clones. CDR1 and CDR2 from the germline V gene are SEHNR and FQNEAQ (reference sequence). The CDR3 consists of 14 residues. Trimming pared 5 bases from V and 7 bases from J, leaving 17 bases between. The TCR sequence derives from a man aged 25-45 years in good health and CMV-seronegative. The chain employs TRBV7-9 and TRBJ1-2, with unresolved D. What was sequenced was PBMCs. The CDR3 DNA reads as TGTGCCAGCAGCCCGGGAGCACTTCTTTCTGGCTACACCTTC. This gives the protein CASSPGALLSGYTF.